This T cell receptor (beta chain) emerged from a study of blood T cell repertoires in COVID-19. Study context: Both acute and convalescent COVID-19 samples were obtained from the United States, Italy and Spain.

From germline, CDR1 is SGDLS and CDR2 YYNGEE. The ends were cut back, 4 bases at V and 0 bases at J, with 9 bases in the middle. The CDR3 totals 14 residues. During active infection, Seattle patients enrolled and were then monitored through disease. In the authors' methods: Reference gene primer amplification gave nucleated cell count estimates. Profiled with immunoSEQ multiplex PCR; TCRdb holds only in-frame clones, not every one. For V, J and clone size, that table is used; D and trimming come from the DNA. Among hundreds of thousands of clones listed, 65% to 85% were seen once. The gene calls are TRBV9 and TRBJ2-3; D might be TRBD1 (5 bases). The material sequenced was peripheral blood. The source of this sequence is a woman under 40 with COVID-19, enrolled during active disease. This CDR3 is CASSSRTSTDTQYF. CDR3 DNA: TGTGCCAGCAGCTCAAGGACAAGCACAGATACGCAGTATTTT.